One and the same sample provided the 15 T cell receptor beta chains below, sequenced in a study of blood T cell repertoires in COVID-19. The assay was immunoSEQ multiplex PCR, and TCRdb's table has in-frame clones only and misses some. The sample has 300,000 to 350,000 clones, roughly 88% seen once. The sequenced sample was PBMCs or T cells enriched from blood (not recorded which). Receptors originate from a man aged 25-45 years who had recovered from COVID-19.

The chain carries TRBV2 and TRBJ1-1; the match to TRBD1 covers 10 bases. The CDR3 covers 16 residues. From germline, CDR1 is SNHLY and CDR2 FYNNEI. J lost 3 bases, V lost 8 bases, and 12 bases had no gene match. The CDR3 region is CASEALPGQGDTEAFF. The CDR3, as DNA: TGTGCCAGCGAGGCCCTCCCAGGACAGGGGGACACTGAAGCTTTCTTT.

This clone was detected a few times. The CDR3 loop reads CAWSAWDRGSTYEQYF. The CDR3, as DNA: TGTGCCTGGAGTGCCTGGGACAGGGGGTCTACCTACGAGCAGTACTTC. This chain connects TRBV30 to TRBJ2-7, with TRBD1 matching over 11 bases. Trimming took 1 base from V and 2 from J; bases not matched to a gene: 7. The CDR3 contains 16 residues. Germline V gives CDR1 GTSNPN, CDR2 SVGIG (reference sequence). The complete variable domain, with remaining parts taken from reference TRBV30 and TRBJ2-7, reads SQTIHQWPATLVQPVGSPLSLECTVEGTSNPNLYWYRQAAGRGLQLLFYSVGIGQISSEVPQNLSASRPQDRQFILSSKKLLLSDSGFYLCAWSAWDRGSTYEQYFGPGTRLTVT.

This clone was picked up a small number of times. V usage is TRBV4-1 and J usage is TRBJ1-1; D gene ambiguous. The CDR3 covers 15 residues. Per germline, CDR1 MGHRA and CDR2 YSYEKL. V lost 0 bases and J lost 5, with 13 bases in between. CDR3 sequence: CASSQDQARLTEAFF. In DNA form, the CDR3 reads TGCGCCAGCAGCCAAGATCAAGCCCGGTTGACTGAAGCTTTCTTT.

The DNA for the CDR3 is TGTGCCAGCAGCCTTGGGGGACAGGGATGGGAAAAACTGTTTTTT. This codes for CASSLGGQGWEKLFF. The chain uses TRBV3-1 (or the pseudogene TRBV3-2) and TRBJ1-4, with 9 positions matching TRBD1. From germline, CDR1 is LGHDT and CDR2 YNNKEL (reference sequence). This CDR3 spans 15 amino acids. The V segment lost 4 bases and the J segment 8 bases; nucleotides outside the gene matches: 8.

V usage is TRBV30 and J usage is TRBJ1-6; possibly TRBD1 for D (5 bases). Per germline, CDR1 GTSNPN and CDR2 SVGIG (reference sequence). The CDR3 extends over 18 amino acids. V was clipped by 4 bases and J by 2 bases, with 21 bases between them. The CDR3 loop reads CAWTSGRQPWAYNSPLHF. The CDR3 DNA reads as TGTGCCTGGACCTCAGGGCGTCAGCCTTGGGCCTATAATTCACCCCTCCACTTT.

The V gene is TRBV5-1, the J gene TRBJ2-7, with TRBD2 identical over 11 bases. Trimming removed 4 bases from V and 0 bases from J; junction bases left unmatched: 6. The CDR3 length is 16 residues. Germline-derived CDR1 and CDR2 are SGHRS and YFSETQ. DNA of the CDR3: TGCGCCAGCAGCGGGACTAGCGGTGCAAGCTCCTACGAGCAGTACTTC. This sequence encodes CASSGTSGASSYEQYF.

The V gene is TRBV4-1, the J gene TRBJ2-3; D ambiguous. This CDR3 is built from 17 residues. Trimming stripped 4 bases from V and 0 bases from J, with 17 bases between. Germline V gene lookup returns CDR1 MGHRA and CDR2 YSYEKL. CDR3 loop: CASSRTGVETSTDTQYF. CDR3 nucleotides: TGCGCCAGCAGCCGAACCGGAGTAGAGACTAGCACAGATACGCAGTATTTT.

In this sample, this clone turned up once. The chain joins TRBV24-1 to TRBJ1-2, with 8 bases aligning to TRBD1. V lost 3 bases to trimming and J lost 5 bases; unmatched junction nucleotides: 7. The germline V gene has CDR1 KGHDR and CDR2 SFDVKD. The CDR3 consists of 15 residues. The CDR3 DNA is TGTGCCACCAGTGATCCGAAAACAGGGGGTTATGGCTACACCTTC. Its translation: CATSDPKTGGYGYTF.

For this clone: Other DNA sequences from this sample encode an identical CDR3 as well. The chain uses TRBV12-3 or TRBV12-4 and TRBJ1-2, with a possible D match to TRBD1 (5 bases). V lost 2 bases and J lost 3, with 7 bases in between. CDR3 length: 13 residues. Written as DNA, the CDR3 is TGTGCCAGCAGTTTACAGGGCTACTATGGCTACACCTTC. Translated: CASSLQGYYGYTF.

V and J are TRBV4-3 and TRBJ1-1, with a weak D call TRBD1 (6 bases). The V end lost 5 bases, the J end lost 2 bases, and 9 bases lay between the germline ends. This CDR3 has 13 residues. Germline CDR1 is LGHNA and CDR2 is YSLEER. In DNA, the CDR3 is TGCGCCAGCAGCATGACAGGTAACACTGAAGCTTTCTTT. Translation: CASSMTGNTEAFF.

The chain recombines TRBV11-3 with TRBJ2-2, with 7 bases identical to TRBD2. V dropped 5 bases and J dropped 3; count of bases not matched to a gene: 6. CDR1 SGHNT and CDR2 YENEEA come from the germline V gene. This CDR3 spans 15 amino acids. Here the CDR3 DNA reads TGTGCCAGCAGCCAAGGGAGGGGTGACACCGGGGAGCTGTTTTTT. This translates into CASSQGRGDTGELFF.

The gene calls are TRBV10-3 and TRBJ1-1; maybe TRBD1 (5 bases). In germline, CDR1 is ENHRY, CDR2 SYGVKD. The V end lost 6 bases, the J end lost 1 base, and 9 bases lay between the germline ends. The CDR3 has 13 residues. The CDR3, as DNA: TGTGCCATCAGGACGGACACGAACACTGAAGCTTTCTTT. Protein sequence: CAIRTDTNTEAFF.

The rearrangement joins TRBV27 to TRBJ1-1; D may be TRBD1 (5 bases). Germline CDR1 reads MNHEY; CDR2 reads SMNVEV (reference sequence). Trimming took 4 bases from V and 5 from J, leaving 11 bases between them. There are 13 residues in the CDR3. CDR3 sequence (DNA): TGTGCCAGCAGTTCAGGGAAATGGACTGAAGCTTTCTTT. Protein: CASSSGKWTEAFF.

The V call is TRBV6-5, the J call TRBJ2-1; D call uncertain. The CDR3 consists of 14 residues. V was shortened by 6 bases and J by 6 bases, with 15 bases between the two germline ends. CDR1 and CDR2 (germline): MNHEY, SVGAGI. CDR3 bases: TGTGCCAGCAGCCTAAACCCTCGACTCAATGAGCAGTTCTTC. Protein product: CASSLNPRLNEQFF.

V and J are TRBV27 and TRBJ1-1; D gene unclear. The germline V gene has CDR1 MNHEY and CDR2 SMNVEV (reference sequence). This CDR3 has 14 amino acids. V lost 0 bases, J lost 6 bases, and 11 bases lay in between. In nucleotides, the CDR3 is TGTGCCAGCAGTTTATCCTCAGATGTCGCTGAAGCTTTCTTT. Protein product: CASSLSSDVAEAFF.